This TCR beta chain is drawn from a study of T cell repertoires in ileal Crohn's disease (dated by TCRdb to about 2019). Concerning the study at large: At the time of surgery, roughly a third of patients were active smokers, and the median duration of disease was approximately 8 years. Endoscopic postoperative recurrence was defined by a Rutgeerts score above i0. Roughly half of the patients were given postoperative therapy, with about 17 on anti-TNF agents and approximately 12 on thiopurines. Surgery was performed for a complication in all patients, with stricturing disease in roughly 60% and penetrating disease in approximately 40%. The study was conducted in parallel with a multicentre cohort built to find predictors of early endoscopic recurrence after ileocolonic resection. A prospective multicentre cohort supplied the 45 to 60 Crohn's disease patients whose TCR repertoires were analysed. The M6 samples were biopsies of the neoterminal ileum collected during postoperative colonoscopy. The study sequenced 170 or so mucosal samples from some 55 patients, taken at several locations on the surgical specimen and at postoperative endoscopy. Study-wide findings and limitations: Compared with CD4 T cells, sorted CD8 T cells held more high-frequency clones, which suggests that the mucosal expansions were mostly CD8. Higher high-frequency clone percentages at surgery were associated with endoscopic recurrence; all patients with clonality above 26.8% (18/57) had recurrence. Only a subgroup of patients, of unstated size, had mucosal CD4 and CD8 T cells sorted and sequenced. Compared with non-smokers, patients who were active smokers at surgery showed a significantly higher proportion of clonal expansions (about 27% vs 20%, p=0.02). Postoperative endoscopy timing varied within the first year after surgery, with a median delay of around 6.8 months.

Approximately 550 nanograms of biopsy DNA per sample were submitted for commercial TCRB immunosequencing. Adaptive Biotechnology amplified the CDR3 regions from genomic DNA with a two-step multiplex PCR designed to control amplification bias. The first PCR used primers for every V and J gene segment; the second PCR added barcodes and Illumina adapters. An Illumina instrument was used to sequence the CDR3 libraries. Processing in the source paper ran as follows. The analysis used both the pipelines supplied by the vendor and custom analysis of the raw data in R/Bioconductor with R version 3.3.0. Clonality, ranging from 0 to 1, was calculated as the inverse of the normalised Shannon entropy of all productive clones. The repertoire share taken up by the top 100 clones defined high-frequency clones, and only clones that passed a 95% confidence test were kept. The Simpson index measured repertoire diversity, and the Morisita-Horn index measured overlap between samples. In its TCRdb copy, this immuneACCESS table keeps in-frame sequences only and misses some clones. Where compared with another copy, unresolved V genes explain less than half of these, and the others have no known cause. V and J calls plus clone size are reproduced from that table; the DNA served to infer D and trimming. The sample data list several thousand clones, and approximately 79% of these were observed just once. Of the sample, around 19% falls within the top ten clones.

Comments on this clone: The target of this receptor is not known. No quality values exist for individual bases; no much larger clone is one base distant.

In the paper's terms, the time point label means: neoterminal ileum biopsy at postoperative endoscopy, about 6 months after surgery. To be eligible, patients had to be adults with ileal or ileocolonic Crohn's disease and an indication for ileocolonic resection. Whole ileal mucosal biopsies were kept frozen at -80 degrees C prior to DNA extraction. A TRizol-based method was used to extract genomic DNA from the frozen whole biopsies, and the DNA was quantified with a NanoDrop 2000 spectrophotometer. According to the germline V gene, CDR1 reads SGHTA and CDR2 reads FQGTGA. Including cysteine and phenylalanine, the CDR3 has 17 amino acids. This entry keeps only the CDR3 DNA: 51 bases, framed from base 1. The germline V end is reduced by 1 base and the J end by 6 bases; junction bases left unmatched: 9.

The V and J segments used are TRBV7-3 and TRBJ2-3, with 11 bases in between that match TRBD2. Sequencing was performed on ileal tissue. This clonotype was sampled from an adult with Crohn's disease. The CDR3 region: CASSLMASGRPGDTQYF. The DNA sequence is TGTGCCAGCAGCTTAATGGCTAGCGGGAGGCCCGGGGATACGCAGTATTTT.